This T cell receptor (beta chain) was observed in a study of patients and donors after allogeneic stem cell transplantation. This clonotype has a handful of counts. TCRdb fed the RT-PCR reads into MiXCR, producing one record per CDR3 protein. The sample contains approximately 430,000 distinct CDR3 sequences, around 16% of which appear only once. This receptor was taken from a human donor who was either an allogeneic HSCT recipient or a stem cell or donor lymphocyte infusion donor (not recorded which). It is not recorded whose cells these are; they may come from a transplant donor. The source material was blood, either unsorted or a sorted T cell fraction (not recorded which).

The CDR3 is CASSPGQLSYNEQFF. Here the CDR3 DNA reads TGCGCCAGCAGCCCTGGACAATTATCCTACAATGAGCAGTTCTTC. The gene calls are TRBV5-1 and TRBJ2-1; tentative D call: TRBD1 (5 bases). Germline CDR1 reads SGHRS; CDR2 reads YFSETQ. The CDR3 consists of 15 residues. The ends were cut back, 4 bases at V and 1 base at J, with 12 bases in the middle. The variable domain in full, with the rest retrieved from reference TRBV5-1 and TRBJ2-1, is KAGVTQTPRYLIKTRGQQVTLSCSPISGHRSVSWYQQTPGQGLQFLFEYFSETQRNKGNFPGRFSGRQFSNSRSEMNVSTLELGDSALYLCASSPGQLSYNEQFFGPGTRLTVL.